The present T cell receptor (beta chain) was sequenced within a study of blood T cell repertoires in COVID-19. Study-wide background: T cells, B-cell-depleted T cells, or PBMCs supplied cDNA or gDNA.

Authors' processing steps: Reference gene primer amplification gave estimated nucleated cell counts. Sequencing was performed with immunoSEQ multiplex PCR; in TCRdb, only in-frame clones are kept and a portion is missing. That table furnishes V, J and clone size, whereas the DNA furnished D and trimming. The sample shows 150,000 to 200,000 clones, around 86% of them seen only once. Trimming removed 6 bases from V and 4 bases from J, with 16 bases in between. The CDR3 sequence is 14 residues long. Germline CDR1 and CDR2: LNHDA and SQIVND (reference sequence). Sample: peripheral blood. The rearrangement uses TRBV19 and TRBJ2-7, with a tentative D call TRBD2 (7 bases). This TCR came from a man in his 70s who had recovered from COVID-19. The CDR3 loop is CASSTQGGVYEQYF. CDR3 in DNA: TGTGCCAGTAGCACCCAAGGGGGGGTTTACGAGCAGTACTTC. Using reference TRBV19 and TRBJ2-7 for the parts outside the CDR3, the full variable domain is DGGITQSPKYLFRKEGQNVTLSCEQNLNHDAMYWYRQDPGQGLRLIYYSQIVNDFQKGDIAEGYSVSREKKESFPLTVTSAQKNPTAFYLCASSTQGGVYEQYFGPGTRLTVT.